Described below is a single T cell receptor beta chain sequence and its context. The antigen is not known. This record belongs to a study of T cell responses to AZD1222 COVID-19 vaccine. Profiled with immunoSEQ multiplex PCR; TCRdb holds only in-frame clones, not every one. This sample has under 200,000 clones, with 85% to 95% found just once. The CDR3 runs 11 residues. Germline values: CDR1 SGHRS, CDR2 YFSETQ. V dropped 7 bases and J dropped 7; count of bases not matched to a gene: 3. Broader study findings: Epitopes outside B.1.351 and B.1.1.7 mutated regions reportedly drew nearly half of spike TCRs.

The J gene is TRBJ1-2, the V gene TRBV5-1, with 8 bases matching TRBD1. Sequenced material: peripheral blood, taken on day 0 of AZD1222 vaccination. The TCR sequence derives from an adult in good health. CDR3 sequence: CASETGGGYTF. CDR3 in DNA: TGCGCCAGCGAAACAGGGGGTGGCTACACCTTC.